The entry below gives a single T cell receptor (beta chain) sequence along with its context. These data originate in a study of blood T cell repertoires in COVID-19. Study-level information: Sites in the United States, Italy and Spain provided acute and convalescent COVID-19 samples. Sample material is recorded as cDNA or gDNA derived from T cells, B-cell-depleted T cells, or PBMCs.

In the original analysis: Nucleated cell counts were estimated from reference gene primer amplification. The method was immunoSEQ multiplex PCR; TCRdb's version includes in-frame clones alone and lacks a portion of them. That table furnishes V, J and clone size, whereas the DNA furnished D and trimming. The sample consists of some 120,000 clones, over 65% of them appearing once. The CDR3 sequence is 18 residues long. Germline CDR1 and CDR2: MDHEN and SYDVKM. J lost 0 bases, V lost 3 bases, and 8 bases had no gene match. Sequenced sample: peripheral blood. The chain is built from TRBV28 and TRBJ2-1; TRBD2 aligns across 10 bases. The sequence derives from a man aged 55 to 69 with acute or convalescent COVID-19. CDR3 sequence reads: CASSFQSGRGGSYNEQFF. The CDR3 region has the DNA TGTGCCAGCAGTTTCCAGAGCGGGAGGGGAGGCTCCTACAATGAGCAGTTCTTC. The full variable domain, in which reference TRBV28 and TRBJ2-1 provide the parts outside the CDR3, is DVKVTQSSRYLVKRTGEKVFLECVQDMDHENMFWYRQDPGLGLRLIYFSYDVKMKEKGDIPEGYSVSREKKERFSLILESASTNQTSMYLCASSFQSGRGGSYNEQFFGPGTRLTVL.